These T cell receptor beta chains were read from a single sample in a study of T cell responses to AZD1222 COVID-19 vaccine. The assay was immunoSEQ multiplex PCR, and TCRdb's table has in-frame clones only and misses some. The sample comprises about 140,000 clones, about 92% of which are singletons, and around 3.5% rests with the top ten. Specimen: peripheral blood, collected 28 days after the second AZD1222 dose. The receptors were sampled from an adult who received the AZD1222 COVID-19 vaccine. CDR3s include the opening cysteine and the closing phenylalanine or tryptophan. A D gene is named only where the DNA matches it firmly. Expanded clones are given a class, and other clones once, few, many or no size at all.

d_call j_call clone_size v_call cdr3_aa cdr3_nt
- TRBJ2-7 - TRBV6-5 CASRSPTTYEQYF TGTGCCAGCAGGAGTCCAACAACCTACGAGCAGTACTTC
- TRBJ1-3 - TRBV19 CASSINTSGGNTIYF TGTGCCAGTAGTATCAACACCTCTGGCGGAAACACCATATATTTT
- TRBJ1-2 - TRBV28 CASTNYGNPAGYTF TGTGCCAGCACCAACTACGGCAATCCTGCTGGCTACACCTTC
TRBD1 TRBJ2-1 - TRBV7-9 CASSPGQVNNEQFF TGTGCCAGCAGCCCCGGACAGGTAAACAATGAGCAGTTCTTC
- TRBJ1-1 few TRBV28 CASSWDTKLMNTEAFF TGTGCCAGCAGTTGGGACACGAAATTAATGAACACTGAAGCTTTCTTT
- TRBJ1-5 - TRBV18 CASSPGLNQPQHF TGTGCCAGCTCACCGGGGCTGAATCAGCCCCAGCATTTT
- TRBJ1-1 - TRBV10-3 CAINQGTEAFF TGTGCCATCAACCAGGGAACTGAAGCTTTCTTT
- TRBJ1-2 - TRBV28 CASSSPEPGYTF TGTGCCAGCAGTTCCCCCGAACCTGGCTACACCTTC
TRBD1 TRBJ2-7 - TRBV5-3 CARSPGQGDYEQYF TGTGCCAGAAGCCCGGGACAGGGAGACTACGAGCAGTACTTC
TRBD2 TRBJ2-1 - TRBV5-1 CASSLVGLADYNEQFF TGCGCCAGCAGCTTGGTGGGACTAGCGGACTACAATGAGCAGTTCTTC
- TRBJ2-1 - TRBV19 CASMSSYNEQFF TGTGCCAGTATGAGCTCCTACAATGAGCAGTTCTTC
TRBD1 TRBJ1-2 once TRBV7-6 CASSLEAPPGTGAYGGYTF TGTGCCAGCAGCTTAGAGGCTCCCCCCGGCACAGGGGCCTATGGAGGCTACACCTTC
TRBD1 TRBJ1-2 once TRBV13 CASSSTGQGYGYTF TGTGCCAGCAGCTCAACCGGACAGGGGTATGGCTACACCTTC
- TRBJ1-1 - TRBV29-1 CSGRKNTEAFF TGCAGTGGGCGGAAGAACACTGAAGCTTTCTTT
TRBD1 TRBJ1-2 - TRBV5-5 CASSLFGGQGGYGYTF TGTGCCAGCAGCTTGTTTGGCGGACAGGGTGGCTATGGCTACACCTTC
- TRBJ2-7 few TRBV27 CASSLSPSNEQYF TGTGCCAGCAGTTTATCCCCTAGTAACGAGCAGTACTTC
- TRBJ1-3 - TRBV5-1 CASSPDGNTIYF TGCGCCAGCAGTCCCGATGGAAACACCATATATTTT
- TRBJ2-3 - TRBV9 CASSVRRADTQYF TGTGCCAGCAGCGTAAGGCGGGCAGATACGCAGTATTTT
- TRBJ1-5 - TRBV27 CASSQGNQPQHF TGTGCCAGCTCCCAGGGCAATCAGCCCCAGCATTTT
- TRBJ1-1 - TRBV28 CASSFSGGTNTEAFF TGTGCCAGCAGTTTCTCAGGAGGTACGAACACTGAAGCTTTCTTT
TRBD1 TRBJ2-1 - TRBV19 CASSIGTGAGGGEQFF TGTGCCAGTAGTATAGGGACAGGGGCCGGTGGGGGTGAGCAGTTCTTC
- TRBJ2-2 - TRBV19 CASVAATNTGELFF TGTGCCAGTGTGGCAGCGACGAACACCGGGGAGCTGTTTTTT
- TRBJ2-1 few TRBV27 CASSQPPYNEQFF TGTGCCAGCAGTCAGCCCCCATACAATGAGCAGTTCTTC
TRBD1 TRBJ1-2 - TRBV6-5 CASTITGGGIYGYTF TGTGCCAGCACCATAACAGGGGGGGGCATCTATGGCTACACCTTC
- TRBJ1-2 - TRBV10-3 CAINAGAAREGKVGGYTF TGTGCCATCAACGCAGGGGCGGCTAGAGAAGGGAAGGTGGGTGGCTACACCTTC
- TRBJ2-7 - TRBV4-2 CASSQEERLSREQYF TGTGCCAGCAGCCAAGAGGAAAGACTCTCCCGCGAGCAGTACTTC
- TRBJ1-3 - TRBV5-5 CASSPQVGRSSGNTIYF TGTGCCAGCAGCCCCCAAGTCGGACGTAGCTCTGGAAACACCATATATTTT
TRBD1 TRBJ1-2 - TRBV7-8 CASSTAQGTPTPTMAFDGYTF TGTGCCAGCAGCACAGCACAGGGGACACCGACCCCTACTATGGCTTTCGATGGCTACACCTTC
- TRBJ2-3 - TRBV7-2 CASSFTGPTDTQYF TGTGCCAGCAGCTTTACAGGCCCAACAGATACGCAGTATTTT
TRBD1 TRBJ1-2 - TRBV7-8 CASSSGTGGLRGYTF TGTGCCAGCAGCTCCGGGACAGGGGGACTTCGGGGCTACACCTTC
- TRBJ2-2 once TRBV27 CASSSGIGSTGELFF TGTGCCAGCAGTTCAGGGATTGGGAGCACCGGGGAGCTGTTTTTT
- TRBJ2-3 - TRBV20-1 CSASRTIRTDTQYF TGCAGTGCTAGTAGGACTATACGCACAGATACGCAGTATTTT
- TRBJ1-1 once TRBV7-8 CASSLSGPNTEAFF TGTGCCAGCAGCTTAAGTGGCCCTAACACTGAAGCTTTCTTT